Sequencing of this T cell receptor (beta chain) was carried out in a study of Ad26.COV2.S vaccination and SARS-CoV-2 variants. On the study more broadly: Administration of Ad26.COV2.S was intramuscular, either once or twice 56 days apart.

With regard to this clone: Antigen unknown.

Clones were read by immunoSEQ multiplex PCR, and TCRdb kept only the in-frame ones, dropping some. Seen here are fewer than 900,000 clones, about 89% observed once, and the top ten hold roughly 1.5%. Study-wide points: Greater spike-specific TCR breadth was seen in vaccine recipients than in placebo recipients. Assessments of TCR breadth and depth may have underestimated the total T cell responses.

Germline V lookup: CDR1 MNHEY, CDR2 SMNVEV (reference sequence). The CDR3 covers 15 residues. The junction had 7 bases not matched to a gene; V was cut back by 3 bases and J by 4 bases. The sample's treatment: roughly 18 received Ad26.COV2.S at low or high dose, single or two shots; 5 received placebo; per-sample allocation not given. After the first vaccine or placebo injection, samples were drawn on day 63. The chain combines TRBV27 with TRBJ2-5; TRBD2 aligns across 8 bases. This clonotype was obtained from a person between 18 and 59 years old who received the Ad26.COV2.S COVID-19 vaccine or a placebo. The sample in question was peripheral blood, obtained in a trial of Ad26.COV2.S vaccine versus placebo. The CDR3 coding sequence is TGTGCCAGCAGTTTTTCGGGGGGGCGTCGAGAGACCCAGTACTTC. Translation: CASSFSGGRRETQYF.